Following are 17 T cell receptor beta chains from one sample sequenced in a study of cytomegalovirus exposure and HLA in healthy donors. With 60 Vbeta and 13 Jbeta primers, the PCR was carried out. Using immunoSEQ multiplex PCR, the repertoire was profiled, and TCRdb retains in-frame clones only, with some absent. The sample shows more than 45,000 clones, approximately 68% of them seen only once. Sample: PBMCs. These receptors came from a young man in good health and CMV-seronegative.

This chain links TRBV5-1 with TRBJ2-7, with 15 bases lining up with TRBD2. The CDR3 contains 18 residues. The J segment lost 0 bases and the V segment lost 2 bases, leaving 6 bases of the junction unmatched. Germline V gives CDR1 SGHRS, CDR2 YFSETQ. The DNA for the CDR3 is TGCGCCAGCAGCTTCGGACTAGCGGGAGGGAGTAGCTCCTACGAGCAGTACTTC. Amino acid sequence: CASSFGLAGGSSSYEQYF.

This rearrangement joins TRBV18 to TRBJ2-1; perhaps TRBD1 as D (5 bases). The CDR3 is 15 residues long. The V gene's germline CDR1 is KGHSH and CDR2 LQKENI. V was pared by 2 bases and J by 5 bases, with 13 bases between. CDR3 nucleotide sequence: TGTGCCAGCTCACCAGCACAGGTGCGGAACAATGAGCAGTTCTTC. It translates to CASSPAQVRNNEQFF. The full variable domain, in which reference TRBV18 and TRBJ2-1 provide the parts outside the CDR3, is NAGVMQNPRHLVRRRGQEARLRCSPMKGHSHVYWYRQLPEEGLKFMVYLQKENIIDESGMPKERFSAEFPKEGPSILRIQQVVRGDSAAYFCASSPAQVRNNEQFFGPGTRLTVL.

The V gene is TRBV6-1, the J gene TRBJ1-5; 8 bases line up with TRBD1. Germline CDR1 reads MNHNS; CDR2 reads SASEGT. V lost 7 bases and J lost 2; bases outside the gene matches: 1. The CDR3 runs 13 residues. CDR3 sequence reads: CASMTGGNQPQHF. The CDR3 DNA sequence: TGTGCCAGCATGACAGGGGGCAATCAGCCCCAGCATTTT.

The chain combines TRBV9 with TRBJ2-6; 10 positions match TRBD2. Unmatched junction bases numbered 15, after V lost 3 bases and J lost 0 bases. Germline CDR1 SGDLS, CDR2 YYNGEE. The CDR3 covers 21 residues. This chain's CDR3 is CASSAHGPVLAGDSGANVLTF. CDR3 sequence (DNA): TGTGCCAGCAGCGCCCATGGACCCGTCCTAGCGGGGGACTCTGGGGCCAACGTCCTGACTTTC.

The chain combines TRBV5-4 with TRBJ1-2, with D perhaps TRBD1 (5 bases). Looked up from germline, CDR1 is SGHNT and CDR2 is YYREEE (reference sequence). The CDR3 extends over 14 amino acids. Trimming stripped 4 bases from V and 5 bases from J, with 15 bases between. Here the CDR3 reads CASSPDMAGYGYTF. The CDR3 DNA is TGTGCCAGCAGCCCGGACATGGCCGGGTATGGCTACACCTTC.

V and J are TRBV19 and TRBJ2-5; TRBD1 is a possible D gene (7 bases). CDR1 is LNHDA, CDR2 SQIVND, per germline (reference sequence). This CDR3 is 14 amino acids long. Trimming shortened V by 6 bases and J by 2 bases, and 13 bases separated the two germline ends. As DNA, the CDR3 is TGTGCCAGTAGCGCGACAGGGAGGCAAGAGACCCAGTACTTC. Amino acids: CASSATGRQETQYF.

This chain links TRBV29-1 with TRBJ2-7; D perhaps matches TRBD2 (6 bases). The V end lost 6 bases, the J end lost 6 bases, and 21 bases lay between the germline ends. CDR1 and CDR2 from the germline V gene are SQVTM and ANQGSEA. CDR3 length: 14 amino acids. The CDR3 spells CSVLADRAGCEQYF. CDR3 sequence (DNA): TGCAGCGTACTAGCTGACAGAGCTGGTTGCGAGCAGTACTTC.

The chain carries TRBV18 and TRBJ2-5; D unclear. The end of the DNA is better explained by TRBJ2-7, so the J call may be wrong. CDR3 length: 17 residues. Germline V gene sequence: CDR1 KGHSH, CDR2 LQKENI. CDR3 in amino acids: CASSPLPPKAPTYEQYF. The CDR3 DNA follows: TGTGCCAGCTCACCCCTACCTCCAAAAGCACCTACCTACGAGCAGTACTTC.

The CDR3 protein is CASRKTGAQETQYF. For the CDR3, the DNA is TGTGCCAGCAGGAAGACAGGGGCCCAAGAGACCCAGTACTTC. The chain is built from TRBV6-1 and TRBJ2-5; 8 positions agree with TRBD1. J gave up 1 base and V 6 bases, and 4 bases lay outside the gene matches. CDR3 length: 14 residues. CDR1 is MNHNS, CDR2 SASEGT, per germline.

The chain links TRBV4-1 to TRBJ2-7, with D possibly TRBD1 on 6 matching bases. The CDR3 is 12 residues long. The ends were cut back, 1 base at V and 6 bases at J, with 7 bases in the middle. Germline values: CDR1 MGHRA, CDR2 YSYEKL. CDR3 in DNA: TGCGCCAGCAGCCAAGTAGGGGGCGAGCAGTACTTC. It translates to CASSQVGGEQYF.

The rearrangement joins TRBV6-6 to TRBJ2-3; 8 nucleotides line up with TRBD1. The CDR3 extends over 15 amino acids. The germline V gene encodes CDR1 MNHNY and CDR2 SVGAGI (reference sequence). V trimming: 6 bases; J trimming: 2 bases; junction bases outside the gene matches: 7. Here the CDR3 reads CASRPTGGFTDTQYF. The CDR3 DNA reads as TGTGCCAGCAGACCAACAGGGGGTTTCACAGATACGCAGTATTTT.

CDR3 in DNA: TGCGCCAGCAGTGACCTCGGGGACAATGAGCAGTTCTTC. Protein product: CASSDLGDNEQFF. This chain links TRBV10-2 with TRBJ2-1; maybe TRBD2 (5 bases). The CDR3 consists of 13 residues. Germline CDR1 reads WSHSY; CDR2 reads SAAADI. Trimming left V 3 bases short and J 5 bases short, with 8 bases between.

This clone was found a few times. The chain couples TRBV5-5 to TRBJ2-7; the match to TRBD1 covers 9 bases. This CDR3 is 15 amino acids long. The germline gives CDR1 SGHKS, CDR2 YYEKEE (reference sequence). The J segment lost 3 bases and the V segment lost 4 bases, leaving 8 bases of the junction unmatched. The CDR3, as DNA: TGTGCCAGCAGCCTGGGGACAGGGAATAACTACGAGCAGTACTTC. It encodes CASSLGTGNNYEQYF.

CDR3 sequence reads: CASSWTVVTEAFF. The CDR3 nucleotides are TGTGCCAGCAGTTGGACAGTGGTCACTGAAGCTTTCTTT. V is TRBV27 and J is TRBJ1-1, with a tentative D call TRBD1 (6 bases). The CDR3 is 13 amino acids. CDR1 MNHEY and CDR2 SMNVEV come from the germline V gene (reference sequence). The V and J ends lost 4 bases and 4 bases respectively, with 10 bases between them.

The sample holds a few counts of this clone. This chain connects TRBV5-1 to TRBJ1-1, with 7 bases matching TRBD1. This CDR3 comprises 14 residues. V was pared by 4 bases and J by 1 base, with 4 bases of the junction left unmatched. CDR1 is SGHRS, CDR2 YFSETQ, per germline. The CDR3 region has the DNA TGCGCCAGCAGCCCGGGACAGAGGAACACTGAAGCTTTCTTT. Amino acids: CASSPGQRNTEAFF.

The chain carries TRBV6-5 and TRBJ2-1; weak D call: TRBD2 (5 bases). Looked up from germline, CDR1 is MNHEY and CDR2 is SVGAGI. The V end lost 4 bases, the J end lost 9 bases, and 7 bases lay between the germline ends. The CDR3 extends over 11 amino acids. The CDR3 sequence: CASSLGAEQFF. Here the CDR3 DNA reads TGTGCCAGCAGTTTGGGAGCTGAGCAGTTCTTC.

The chain uses TRBV7-8 and TRBJ2-3; TRBD2 agrees at 9 bases. There are 16 residues in the CDR3. CDR1 and CDR2 from the germline V gene are SGHVS and FQNEAQ. Losses at the gene ends were 1 base for V and 3 bases for J; bases not matched to a gene: 5. CDR3 DNA: TGTGCCAGCAGCTTAGTGACTAGCGGAATTACAGATACGCAGTATTTT. This gives the protein CASSLVTSGITDTQYF.